This T cell receptor beta chain was profiled in a study of CD8 T cells in ankylosing spondylitis. With 0 bases removed from V and 1 base from J, the gap between germline ends came to 5 bases. Germline CDR1 is LGHDT and CDR2 is YNNKEL (reference sequence). The CDR3 runs 14 residues. This clonotype was observed at least ten times. The target antigen is unknown. Study outcomes and limitations: Earlier reports found some motif variants in synovial fluid and blood in reactive arthritis. There was reportedly significant enrichment of clones that were disease-linked in matched ankylosing spondylitis synovial fluid. Disease-linked clones were found to be CD8+ and relatively rare in peripheral blood. A motif of 8 or 9 highly homologous TCR beta variants was seen as apparently characteristic of ankylosing spondylitis blood.

Making use of molecular barcodes, quantitative 5'-RACE generated TCR beta libraries. Using its own MiXCR run on the 5' RACE reads, TCRdb lists one record per CDR3 protein. The sample shows about 90,000 distinct CDR3 sequences, around 8.5% of them seen only once. V and J are TRBV3-1 and TRBJ2-3; D gene uncertain. The sequenced material came from blood, either unsorted or a sorted T cell fraction (not recorded which). The TCR originated in a male donor with ankylosing spondylitis. The CDR3 DNA sequence: TGTGCCAGCAGCCAAGATCAAGGCACAGATACGCAGTATTTT. Translating gives CASSQDQGTDTQYF.